The rows below give T cell receptor beta chains drawn from one sample of a study of T cell changes during pregnancy in multiple sclerosis. The assay was immunoSEQ multiplex PCR, and TCRdb's table has in-frame clones only and misses some. The data contain more than 30,000 clones, around 90% of them singletons. The specimen comprised CD4+ T cells from peripheral blood mononuclear cells, sampled in the third trimester of pregnancy. The receptor set was obtained from a female donor in good health, enrolled as a control in a pregnancy study. Each CDR3 is given with its conserved first and last residue. Clone size appears in some rows only: once, few, many, or a class for an expanded clone.

abundance	v_gene	j_gene	CDR3aa
-	TRBV30	TRBJ1-5	CAWSPRSISATGDQPQHF
-	TRBV6-6	TRBJ2-1	CASETSGRARNEQFF
-	TRBV27	TRBJ1-3	CASSAPAGNTIYF
-	TRBV6-4	TRBJ2-1	CASSDGTSLDNEQFF
-	TRBV6-6	TRBJ2-5	CASSYSAGMVETQYF
-	TRBV20-1	TRBJ2-7	CSARSYEQYF
-	TRBV6-5	TRBJ1-3	CASSYAPAAGGNTIYF
-	TRBV27	TRBJ2-1	CASSLSGGLAGLGEQFF
-	TRBV6-5	TRBJ2-3	CASSTSGGPTDTQYF
few	TRBV10-3	TRBJ2-2	CAIGTSANTGELFF
-	TRBV7-9	TRBJ1-2	CASSLLGDRSFYGYTF
-	TRBV7-9	TRBJ2-1	CASSRTDNEQFF
-	TRBV11-3	TRBJ2-5	CASSLVSLPQETQYF
-	TRBV2	TRBJ2-5	CASSKGRARQETQYF
-	TRBV7-2	TRBJ2-7	CASSSRLAGAPSSYEQYF
once	TRBV19	TRBJ1-2	CASSIEDRASNYGYTF
-	TRBV10-3	TRBJ2-7	CAIRAASYEQYF
-	TRBV5-5	TRBJ2-7	CASSLGTGNYEQYF
-	TRBV5-4	TRBJ1-5	CASSFGRGEGPQHF
-	TRBV7-8	TRBJ1-2	CASSMPGQLYGYTF
-	TRBV18	TRBJ1-1	CASSPLDSLATEAFF
-	TRBV7-9	TRBJ2-1	CASIPGRLDNNEQFF
few	TRBV27	TRBJ2-7	CASSLLPSGSAEQYF